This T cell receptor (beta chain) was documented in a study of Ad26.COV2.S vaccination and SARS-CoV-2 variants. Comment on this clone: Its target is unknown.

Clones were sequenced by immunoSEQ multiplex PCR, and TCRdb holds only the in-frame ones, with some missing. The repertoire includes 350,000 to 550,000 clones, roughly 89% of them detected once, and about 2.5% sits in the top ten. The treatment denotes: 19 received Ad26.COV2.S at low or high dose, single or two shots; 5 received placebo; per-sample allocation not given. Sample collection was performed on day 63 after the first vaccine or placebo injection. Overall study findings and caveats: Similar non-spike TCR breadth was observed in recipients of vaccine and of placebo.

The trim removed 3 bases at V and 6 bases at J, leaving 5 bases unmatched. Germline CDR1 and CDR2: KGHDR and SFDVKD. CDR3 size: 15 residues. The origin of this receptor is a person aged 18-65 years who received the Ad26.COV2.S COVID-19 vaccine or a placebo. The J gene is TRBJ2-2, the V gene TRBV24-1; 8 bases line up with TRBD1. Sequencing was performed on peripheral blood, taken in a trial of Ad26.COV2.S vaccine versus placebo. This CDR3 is CATSDPGGGAGELFF. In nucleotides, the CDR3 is TGTGCCACCAGTGATCCAGGGGGCGGGGCCGGGGAGCTGTTTTTT.